A selection of T cell receptor beta chains follows, all from one sample in a study of early T cells in non-severe SARS-CoV-2 infection. One entry per CDR3 protein, called by TCRdb with MiXCR from the 5' RACE reads. The data show more than 45,000 distinct CDR3 sequences, about 6.2% seen once. Material: whole blood, obtained at baseline. The receptors come from an adult who was a healthcare worker with PCR-confirmed SARS-CoV-2 infection or an uninfected control (not recorded which). Both conserved end residues are part of each CDR3. Fields, in order: V gene, D gene, J gene, CDR3 length, clone size, CDR3 DNA, CDR3 protein. D genes are given only for firm matches. Clone size is given for some rows only: seen once, a few or many times, or a class if the clone is expanded.

TRBV12-3/TRBV12-4	TRBD1	TRBJ1-1	15	few	TGTGCCAGCAGTTTACGACAGGGAATGCACACTGAAGCTTTCTTT	CASSLRQGMHTEAFF
TRBV12-3/TRBV12-4	.	TRBJ2-7	14	few	TGTGCCAGCAGTTGGGGACTGGGGGGCTACGAGCAGTACTTC	CASSWGLGGYEQYF
TRBV7-9	.	TRBJ1-5	14	many	TGTGCCAGCAGCTTAGAAGGGGCGGGTCAGCCCCAGCATTTT	CASSLEGAGQPQHF
TRBV6-1	TRBD2	TRBJ2-1	15	many	TGTGCCAGCAGCCCAACTAGCGGGAACGACAATGAGCAGTTCTTC	CASSPTSGNDNEQFF
TRBV18	.	TRBJ2-3	15	many	TGTGCCAGCTCACCACCCACTAGGAGTCTAGATACGCAGTATTTT	CASSPPTRSLDTQYF
TRBV28	.	TRBJ2-1	16	medium-sized	TGTGCCAGCAGTCCCCTGACCTTCAGCTCCTACAATGAGCAGTTCTTC	CASSPLTFSSYNEQFF
TRBV12-3/TRBV12-4	.	TRBJ1-3	14	many	TGTGCCAGCAGTCGGACAGCCTCTGGAAACACCATATATTTT	CASSRTASGNTIYF
TRBV6-5	.	TRBJ2-7	14	few	.	CASSSSADLYEQYF
TRBV28	TRBD2	TRBJ2-5	16	.	TGTGCCAGCAGTCCTCGGACTAGCGGGAGAGAAGAGACCCAGTACTTC	CASSPRTSGREETQYF
TRBV27	TRBD1	TRBJ1-5	18	many	TGTGCCAGCAGTTTAGAGACAGGGGTAGGGGTTGGCAATCAGCCCCAGCATTTT	CASSLETGVGVGNQPQHF
TRBV27	TRBD2	TRBJ2-7	15	many	TGTGCCAGCAGTTTATATGCGGGAGGGCCCCGCGAGCAGTACTTC	CASSLYAGGPREQYF
TRBV19	.	TRBJ1-4	12	few	TGTGCCAGTAGCCAGGGATATGAAAAACTGTTTTTT	CASSQGYEKLFF
TRBV28	.	TRBJ2-7	14	many	TGTGCCAGCACAGGATGGACAGCTACCTACGAGCAGTACTTC	CASTGWTATYEQYF
TRBV7-2	.	TRBJ2-3	15	few	TGTGCCAGCAGCTTAGGGTACTTAGACACAGATACGCAGTATTTT	CASSLGYLDTDTQYF
TRBV5-1	.	TRBJ2-3	12	.	TGCGCCAGCAGCCCGGACTGGGACATTTGGTATTTT	CASSPDWDIWYF
TRBV20-1	.	TRBJ2-2	15	many	TGCAGTGCCCTTCCCTTCCATGCGAACACCGGGGAGCTGTTTTTT	CSALPFHANTGELFF
TRBV19	.	TRBJ2-3	12	many	TGTGCCAGTAGTCCCAGGGAAAATACGCAGTATTTT	CASSPRENTQYF
TRBV6-6	TRBD2	TRBJ2-7	17	.	TGTGCCAGCAGTTACTCGATCCTAGCGGGACCGATTTACGAGCAGTACTTC	CASSYSILAGPIYEQYF
TRBV19	.	TRBJ1-1	13	many	TGTGCCAGTAGTACGGGGATGAACACTGAAGCTTTCTTT	CASSTGMNTEAFF
TRBV18	.	TRBJ1-2	11	many	TGTGCCAGCTCCCCAGCCCATGGCTACACCTTC	CASSPAHGYTF
TRBV15	TRBD1	TRBJ1-2	15	.	TGTGCCACCAGCAACGACAGGGGAACGTTCAGCGGCTACACCTTC	CATSNDRGTFSGYTF
TRBV10-3	TRBD2	TRBJ2-1	15	many	TGTGCCATCAGTGAGTTAGCGGGAGGGCCCAATGAGCAGTTCTTC	CAISELAGGPNEQFF
TRBV7-9	TRBD2	TRBJ2-1	16	many	TGTGCCAGCAGCTACTCTAGCGGGAGGTCGTACAATGAGCAGTTCTTC	CASSYSSGRSYNEQFF
TRBV6-1	.	TRBJ2-3	13	.	TGTGCCAGCAGTGGAGACCTGCCAGATACGCAGTATTTT	CASSGDLPDTQYF
TRBV7-6	TRBD2	TRBJ2-7	14	.	TGTGCCAGCAGCAACCGACTAGCGAGTTACGAGCAGTACTTC	CASSNRLASYEQYF
TRBV12-3/TRBV12-4	.	TRBJ2-3	13	many	TGTGCCAGCAGTTTACAGGGAACAGATACGCAGTATTTT	CASSLQGTDTQYF
TRBV30	.	TRBJ2-4	12	many	TGTGCCTGGAGTCTGTGGGGAAACATTCAGTACTTC	CAWSLWGNIQYF
TRBV2	.	TRBJ2-7	15	.	TGTGCCAGCTTTGTCACGAGAGGGGTCGGCAACGAGCAGTACTTC	CASFVTRGVGNEQYF